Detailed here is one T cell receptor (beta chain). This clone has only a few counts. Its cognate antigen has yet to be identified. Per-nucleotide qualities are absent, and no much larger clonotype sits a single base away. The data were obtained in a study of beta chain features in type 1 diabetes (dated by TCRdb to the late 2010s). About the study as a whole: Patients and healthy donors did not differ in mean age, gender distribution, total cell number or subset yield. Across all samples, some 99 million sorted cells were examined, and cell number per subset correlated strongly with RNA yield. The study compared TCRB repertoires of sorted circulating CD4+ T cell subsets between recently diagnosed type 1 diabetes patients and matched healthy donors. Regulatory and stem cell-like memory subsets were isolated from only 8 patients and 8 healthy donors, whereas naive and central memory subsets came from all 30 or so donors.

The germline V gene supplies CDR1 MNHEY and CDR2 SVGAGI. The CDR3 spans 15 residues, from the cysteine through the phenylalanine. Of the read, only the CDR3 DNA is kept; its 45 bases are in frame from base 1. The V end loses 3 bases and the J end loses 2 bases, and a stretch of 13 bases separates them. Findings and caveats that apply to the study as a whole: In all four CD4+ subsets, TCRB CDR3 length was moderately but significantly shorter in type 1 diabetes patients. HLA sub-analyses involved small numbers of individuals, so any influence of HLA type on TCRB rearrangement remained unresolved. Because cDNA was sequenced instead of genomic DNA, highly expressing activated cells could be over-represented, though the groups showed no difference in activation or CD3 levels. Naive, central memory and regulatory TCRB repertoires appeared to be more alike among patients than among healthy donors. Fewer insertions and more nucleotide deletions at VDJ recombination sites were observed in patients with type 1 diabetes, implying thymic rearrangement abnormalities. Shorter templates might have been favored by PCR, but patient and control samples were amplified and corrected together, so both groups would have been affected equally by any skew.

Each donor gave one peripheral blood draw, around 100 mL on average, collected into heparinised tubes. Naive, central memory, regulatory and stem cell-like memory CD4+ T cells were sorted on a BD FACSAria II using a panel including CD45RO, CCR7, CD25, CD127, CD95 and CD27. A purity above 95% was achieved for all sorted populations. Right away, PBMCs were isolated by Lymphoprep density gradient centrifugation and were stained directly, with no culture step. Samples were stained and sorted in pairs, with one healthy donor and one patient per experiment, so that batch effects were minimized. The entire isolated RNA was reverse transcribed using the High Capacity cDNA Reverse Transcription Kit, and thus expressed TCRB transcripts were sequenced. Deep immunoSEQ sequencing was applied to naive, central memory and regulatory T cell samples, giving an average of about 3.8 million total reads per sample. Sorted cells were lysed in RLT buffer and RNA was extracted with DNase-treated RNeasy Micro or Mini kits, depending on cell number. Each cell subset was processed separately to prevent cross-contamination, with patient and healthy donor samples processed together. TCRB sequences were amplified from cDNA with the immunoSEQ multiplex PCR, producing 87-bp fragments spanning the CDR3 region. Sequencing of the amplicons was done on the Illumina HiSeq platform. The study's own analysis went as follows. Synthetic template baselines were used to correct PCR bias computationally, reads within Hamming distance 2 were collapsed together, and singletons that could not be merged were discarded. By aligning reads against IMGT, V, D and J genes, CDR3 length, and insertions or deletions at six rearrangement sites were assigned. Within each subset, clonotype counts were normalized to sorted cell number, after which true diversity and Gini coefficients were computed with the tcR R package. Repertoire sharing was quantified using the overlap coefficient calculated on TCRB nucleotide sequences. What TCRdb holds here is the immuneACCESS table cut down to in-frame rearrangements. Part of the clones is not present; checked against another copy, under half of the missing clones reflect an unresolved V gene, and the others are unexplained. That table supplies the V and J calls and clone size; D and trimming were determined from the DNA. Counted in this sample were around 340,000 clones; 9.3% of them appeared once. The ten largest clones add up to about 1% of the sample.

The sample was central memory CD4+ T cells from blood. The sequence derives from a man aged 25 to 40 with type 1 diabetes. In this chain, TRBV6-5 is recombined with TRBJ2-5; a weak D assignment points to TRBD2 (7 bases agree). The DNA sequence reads TGTGCCAGCAGTTATGGGGGGGGGCAACAAGAGACCCAGTACTTC. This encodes CASSYGGGQQETQYF.